The rows below give T cell receptor beta chains drawn from one sample of a study of cytomegalovirus exposure and HLA in healthy donors. Assay: immunoSEQ multiplex PCR; the TCRdb copy retains only in-frame clones and omits some. The repertoire holds 130,000 to 150,000 clones, with roughly 80% as singletons. Sequencing was done on a sample of PBMCs. These TCRs come from a man aged 40-49 years in good health and CMV-seropositive. Each CDR3 is given with its conserved first and last residue. The D gene is left open where the match is weak. Clone sizes are given selectively: once, few, many, or a class where the clone is expanded.

v_gene	j_gene	d_gene	abundance	CDR3aa	CDR3nt
TRBV30	TRBJ1-5	NA	NA	CAFAPRDNQPQHF	TGTGCCTTTGCCCCACGGGACAATCAGCCCCAGCATTTT
TRBV25-1	TRBJ1-1	NA	NA	CASSLWGFAEAFF	TGTGCCAGCAGTTTGTGGGGCTTCGCTGAAGCTTTCTTT
TRBV6-1	TRBJ2-7	TRBD1	NA	CASSRDRLYEQYF	TGTGCCAGCAGTCGGGACAGATTATACGAGCAGTACTTC
TRBV27	TRBJ2-5	NA	NA	CASMKVGGRGQETQYF	TGTGCCAGCATGAAGGTGGGGGGGAGGGGGCAAGAGACCCAGTACTTC
TRBV7-6	TRBJ1-5	NA	NA	CASSLWGGSNQPQHF	TGTGCCAGCAGCTTATGGGGAGGGAGCAATCAGCCCCAGCATTTT
TRBV27	TRBJ1-2	TRBD1	NA	CATSNVGTGFYGYTF	TGTGCCACTTCAAATGTCGGGACAGGCTTCTATGGCTACACCTTC
TRBV5-8	TRBJ2-7	TRBD1	NA	CASSSLDRGLGEQYF	TGTGCCAGCAGCTCCCTAGACAGGGGGCTAGGCGAGCAGTACTTC
TRBV11-1	TRBJ1-4	TRBD1	NA	CASSSGQGRREKLFF	TGTGCCAGCAGCTCGGGACAGGGCCGTCGTGAAAAACTGTTTTTT
TRBV7-8	TRBJ2-3	NA	NA	CASSFRQPYTDTQYF	TGTGCCAGCAGCTTTCGACAGCCTTACACAGATACGCAGTATTTT
TRBV2	TRBJ1-5	NA	NA	CASSGTVGNQPQHF	TGTGCCAGCAGTGGGACAGTGGGCAATCAGCCCCAGCATTTT
TRBV7-3	TRBJ2-3	TRBD1	NA	CASRQTGGSDTQYF	TGTGCCAGCAGGCAGACAGGGGGTAGCGATACGCAGTATTTT
TRBV5-1	TRBJ2-2	TRBD1	NA	CASSTGTDTGELFF	TGCGCCAGCAGCACCGGGACAGACACCGGGGAGCTGTTTTTT
TRBV6-5	TRBJ2-2	NA	NA	CASSYSKDTPAGELFF	TGTGCCAGCAGTTACTCGAAGGACACCCCGGCTGGGGAGCTGTTTTTT
TRBV5-1	TRBJ1-3	NA	NA	CASSFTGTGNTIYF	TGCGCCAGCAGCTTCACAGGGACTGGAAACACCATATATTTT
TRBV9	TRBJ2-7	TRBD2	NA	CASSSSTSGRAPQYF	TGTGCCAGCAGCTCGTCGACTAGCGGGAGGGCTCCGCAGTACTTC
TRBV6-5	TRBJ1-3	NA	few	CASSYLFRGSGNTIYF	TGTGCCAGCAGTTACCTCTTCCGGGGGTCCGGAAACACCATATATTTT
TRBV29-1	TRBJ1-2	TRBD1	NA	CSAGQVDYGYTF	TGCAGCGCCGGACAGGTAGACTATGGCTACACCTTC